This T cell receptor (beta chain) was captured in a study of neurological immune-mediated disorders (dated by TCRdb to about 2019). Background for the entire study: Among the roughly 35 multiple sclerosis patients, relapsing-remitting MS accounted for approximately 31 and secondary progressive MS accounted for 3. Peripheral blood TCR-beta repertoires from patients with HTLV-I-associated myelopathy (HAM/TSP), patients with multiple sclerosis, and healthy controls were compared in the study using UMI-based sequencing. Alongside PBMC samples, the set of some 97 TCR-beta libraries contained longitudinal samples, technical triplicates, and paired CD4+ and CD8+ T-cell subsets that had been sorted. The cohort comprised approximately 67 subjects: about 15 HAM/TSP patients, 35 or so multiple sclerosis patients and 20 or so healthy controls. Broader findings and caveats from the paper: No identical CDR3 amino acid sequences were shared among expanded clones across subjects, suggesting private TCR-beta repertoires in all groups. No clinical or MRI features were associated with the MS cluster, and the authors said that larger cohorts are needed. TCR clonal expansion was highest in HAM/TSP patients and lowest in MS patients, with MS patients falling below even healthy controls. In phylogenetic analysis, the repertoires of 18 of 34 MS patients grouped into a cluster of related CDR3 sequences, which suggests a possible signature at the repertoire level.

For the unsorted PBMC libraries, 2 million PBMCs were stored in RNAlater at -80 degrees C until RNA extraction and were used to generate the libraries. The multiple sclerosis patients were enrolled in a US clinical protocol that used magnetic resonance imaging to evaluate disease progression. Peripheral blood was subjected to Ficoll-Hypaque density gradient centrifugation to isolate PBMCs, which were then cryopreserved in liquid nitrogen. cDNA synthesis used template-switch 5'RACE with a primer carrying a 10-nucleotide random unique molecular identifier tagging each TCR transcript. Over 170 million TCR-beta sequences, covering 15-18 subjects, were produced in each sequencing run. Total RNA was extracted with the RNeasy kit. The KAPA Real-time Library Amplification kit was used to amplify TCR-beta VDJ regions with primers targeting the TCR constant region and the 5'RACE anchor. A first PCR added sample indexes and Illumina adaptors, after which a second PCR increased the library yield. After Ampure bead purification, the roughly 650 bp TCR product was size-selected on a 2% E-gel SizeSelection system. Before pooling, library quality was assessed on a Bioanalyzer, concentration was determined with Qubit, and library quantification was performed with the Kapa Library Quantification kit. An Illumina HiSeq 2500 was used to sequence the libraries paired-end at 2 x 150 bp. To increase sequence diversity, roughly 24-32% phiX was spiked into each library pool. The original pipeline was this. The UMI-based MiGEC pipeline processed quality-filtered reads and removed over 90% of raw TCR sequences during error correction. IMGT germline references were used for aligning VDJ genes, and each clonotype was defined as a unique CDR3 amino acid sequence together with its V-J genes. VDJtools evaluated clonal expansion, Shannon diversity and CDR3 relatedness (CalcPairwiseDistances, ClusterSamples); CLCbio workbench built phylogenetic trees. Using coefficient-of-variation modelling across technical triplicates, the study counted a clone as expanded if it had at least 8 unique UMIs. The raw public reads went through TCRdb reprocessing: fastp at Q25, MiXCR clone calling, in-frame beta chains kept. Rows are unified per CDR3 protein, each entry keeping the most common DNA and genes. Clone size and V and J calls follow TCRdb, not the original study. Within this sample are some 50,000 distinct CDR3 sequences, with under 2% of them counted one time only. 2.2% of the sample is taken by the ten largest.

This clonotype was counted at least ten times. Which antigen it targets is not known. Base quality data are lacking; no much larger clone is found one base away. V is reduced by 2 bases and J by 5 bases, leaving a spacing of 9 bases between them. Including cysteine and phenylalanine, the CDR3 has 13 amino acids. Only CDR3 DNA is held: 39 bases, read in frame from base 1. The germline V gene (reference sequence) sets CDR1 to DFQATT and CDR2 to SNEGSKA. Sequencing was carried out using PBMCs. The rearranged chain carries TRBV20-1 and TRBJ2-2; 5 matching bases give a weak D call of TRBD2. The clonotype comes from a middle-aged woman with multiple sclerosis. The CDR3 is CSARREGTGELFF. The bases are TGCAGTGCTAGACGCGAGGGAACCGGGGAGCTGTTTTTT.